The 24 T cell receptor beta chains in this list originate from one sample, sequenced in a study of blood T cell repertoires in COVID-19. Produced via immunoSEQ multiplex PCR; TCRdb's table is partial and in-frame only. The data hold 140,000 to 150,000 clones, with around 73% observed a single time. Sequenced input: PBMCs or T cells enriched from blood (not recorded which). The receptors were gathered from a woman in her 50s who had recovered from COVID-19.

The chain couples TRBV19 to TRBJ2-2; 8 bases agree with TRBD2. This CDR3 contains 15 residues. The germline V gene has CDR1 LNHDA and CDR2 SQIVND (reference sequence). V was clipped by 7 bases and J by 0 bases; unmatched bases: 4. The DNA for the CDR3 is TGTGCCAGTATCCCGCGGGGGGCGAACACCGGGGAGCTGTTTTTT. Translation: CASIPRGANTGELFF.

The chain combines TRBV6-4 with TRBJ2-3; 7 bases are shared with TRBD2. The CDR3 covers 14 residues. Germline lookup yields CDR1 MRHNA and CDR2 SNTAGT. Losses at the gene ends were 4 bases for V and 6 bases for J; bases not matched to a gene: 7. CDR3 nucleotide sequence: TGTGCCAGCAGTGCCTATCCCGGGGGGGATACGCAGTATTTT. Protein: CASSAYPGGDTQYF.

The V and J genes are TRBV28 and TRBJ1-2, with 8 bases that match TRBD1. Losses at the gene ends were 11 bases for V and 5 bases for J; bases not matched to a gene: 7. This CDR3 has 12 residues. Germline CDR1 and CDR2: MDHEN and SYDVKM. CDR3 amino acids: CALGTGAYGYTF. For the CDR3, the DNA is TGTGCCCTAGGGACAGGAGCTTATGGCTACACCTTC.

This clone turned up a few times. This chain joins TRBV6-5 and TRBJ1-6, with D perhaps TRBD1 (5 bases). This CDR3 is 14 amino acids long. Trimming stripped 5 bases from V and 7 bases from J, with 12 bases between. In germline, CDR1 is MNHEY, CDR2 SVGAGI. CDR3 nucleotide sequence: TGTGCCAGCAGTAAGGGGATGGGGAATTCACCCCTCCACTTT. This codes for CASSKGMGNSPLHF.

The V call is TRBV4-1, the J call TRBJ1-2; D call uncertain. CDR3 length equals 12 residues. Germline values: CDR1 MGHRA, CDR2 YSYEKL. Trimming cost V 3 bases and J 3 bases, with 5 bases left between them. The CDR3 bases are TGCGCCAGCAGCCAGCCGGACTATGGCTACACCTTC. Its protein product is CASSQPDYGYTF.

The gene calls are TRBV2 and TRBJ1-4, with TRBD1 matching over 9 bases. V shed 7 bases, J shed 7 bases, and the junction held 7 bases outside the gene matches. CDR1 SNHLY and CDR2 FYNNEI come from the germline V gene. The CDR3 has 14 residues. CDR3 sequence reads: CASNPGQGFEKLFF. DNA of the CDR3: TGTGCCAGCAATCCGGGACAGGGATTTGAAAAACTGTTTTTT. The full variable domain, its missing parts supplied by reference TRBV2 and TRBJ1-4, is EPEVTQTPSHQVTQMGQEVILRCVPISNHLYFYWYRQILGQKVEFLVSFYNNEISEKSEIFDDQFSVERPDGSNFTLKIRSTKLEDSAMYFCASNPGQGFEKLFFGSGTQLSVL.

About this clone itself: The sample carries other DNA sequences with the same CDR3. The CDR3 sequence: CASSPQGGNTEAFF. The CDR3 DNA is TGTGCCAGCTCACCCCAGGGGGGGAACACTGAAGCTTTCTTT. V gene TRBV18 combines with J gene TRBJ1-1; 7 nucleotides agree with TRBD1. This CDR3 comprises 14 residues. CDR1 KGHSH and CDR2 LQKENI come from the germline V gene. Germline trimming cut 3 bases from V and 1 base from J; bases unmatched to any gene: 2.

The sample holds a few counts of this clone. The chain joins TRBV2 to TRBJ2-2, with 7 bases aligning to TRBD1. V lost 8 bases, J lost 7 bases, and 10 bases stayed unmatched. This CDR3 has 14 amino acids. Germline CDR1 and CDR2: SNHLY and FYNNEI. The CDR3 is CASGQGDGIGELFF. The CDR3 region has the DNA TGTGCCAGCGGGCAGGGGGACGGGATCGGGGAGCTGTTTTTT.

In DNA, the CDR3 is TGCAGTGCCAACTCCTACAATGAGCAGTTCTTC. The encoded protein is CSANSYNEQFF. V is TRBV20-1 and J is TRBJ2-1; no clear D. CDR1 and CDR2 (germline): DFQATT, SNEGSKA (reference sequence). The CDR3 sequence is 11 residues long. V was clipped by 6 bases and J by 0 bases, with 3 bases between them.

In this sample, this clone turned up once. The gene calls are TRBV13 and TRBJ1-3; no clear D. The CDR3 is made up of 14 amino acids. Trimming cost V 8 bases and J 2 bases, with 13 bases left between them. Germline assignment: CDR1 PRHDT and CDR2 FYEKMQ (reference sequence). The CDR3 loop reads CASARSSAGNTIYF. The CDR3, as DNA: TGTGCCAGCGCTCGTTCGAGCGCTGGAAACACCATATATTTT.

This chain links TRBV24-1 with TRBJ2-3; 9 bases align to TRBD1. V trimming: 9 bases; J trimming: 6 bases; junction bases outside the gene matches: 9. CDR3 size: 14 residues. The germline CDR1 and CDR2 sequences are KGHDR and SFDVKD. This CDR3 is CATRRTGAPDTQYF. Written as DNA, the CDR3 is TGTGCCACCCGACGGACAGGGGCCCCGGATACGCAGTATTTT.

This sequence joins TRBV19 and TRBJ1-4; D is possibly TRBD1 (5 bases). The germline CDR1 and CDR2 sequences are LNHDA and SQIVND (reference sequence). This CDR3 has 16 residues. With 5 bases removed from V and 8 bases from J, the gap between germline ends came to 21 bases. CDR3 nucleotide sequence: TGTGCCAGTAGTTTCGCTGCCGATACAGGATACGAAAAACTGTTTTTT. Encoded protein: CASSFAADTGYEKLFF.

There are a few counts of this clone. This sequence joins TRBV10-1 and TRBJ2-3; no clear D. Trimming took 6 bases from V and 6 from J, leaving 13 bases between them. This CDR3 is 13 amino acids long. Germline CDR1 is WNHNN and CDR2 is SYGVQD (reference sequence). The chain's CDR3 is CASSITVGDTQYF. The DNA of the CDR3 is TGCGCCAGCAGCATTACGGTCGGGGATACGCAGTATTTT.

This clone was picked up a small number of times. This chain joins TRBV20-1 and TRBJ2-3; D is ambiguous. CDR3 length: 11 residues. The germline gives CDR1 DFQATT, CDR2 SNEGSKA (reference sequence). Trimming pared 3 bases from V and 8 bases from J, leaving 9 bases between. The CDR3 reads CSASFGGTQYF. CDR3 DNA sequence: TGCAGTGCTAGTTTTGGCGGTACGCAGTATTTT.

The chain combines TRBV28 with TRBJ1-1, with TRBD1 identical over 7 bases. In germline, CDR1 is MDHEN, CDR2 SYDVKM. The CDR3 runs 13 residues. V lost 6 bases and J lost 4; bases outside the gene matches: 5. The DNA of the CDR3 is TGTGCCAGCAGGCGACAGGGTACCACTGAAGCTTTCTTT. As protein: CASRRQGTTEAFF.

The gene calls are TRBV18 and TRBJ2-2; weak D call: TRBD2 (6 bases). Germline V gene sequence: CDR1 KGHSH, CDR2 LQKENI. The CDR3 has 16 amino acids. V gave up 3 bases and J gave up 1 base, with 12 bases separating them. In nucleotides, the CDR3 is TGTGCCAGCTCACCCCCCGGGACTCGGAACACCGGGGAGCTGTTTTTT. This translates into CASSPPGTRNTGELFF.

The CDR3 is CASSLESGRDNEKLFF. CDR3 sequence (DNA): TGTGCCAGCAGCTTGGAATCTGGCAGGGATAATGAAAAACTGTTTTTT. J is TRBJ1-4 and V is TRBV5-4, with D perhaps matching TRBD1 (5 bases). V lost 0 bases and J 4 bases, leaving 13 bases between the germline ends. This CDR3 has 16 residues. Looked up from germline, CDR1 is SGHNT and CDR2 is YYREEE (reference sequence).

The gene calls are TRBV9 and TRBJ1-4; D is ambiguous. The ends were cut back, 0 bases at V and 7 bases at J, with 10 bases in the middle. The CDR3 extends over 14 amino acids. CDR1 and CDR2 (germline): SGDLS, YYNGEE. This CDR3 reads CASSVEGGSEKLFF. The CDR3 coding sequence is TGTGCCAGCAGCGTAGAGGGAGGTAGTGAAAAACTGTTTTTT.

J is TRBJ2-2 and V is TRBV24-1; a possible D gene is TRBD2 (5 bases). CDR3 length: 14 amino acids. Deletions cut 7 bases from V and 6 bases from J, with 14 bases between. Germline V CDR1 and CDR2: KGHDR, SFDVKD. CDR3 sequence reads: CATRGVLGPGELFF. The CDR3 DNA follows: TGTGCCACCAGGGGAGTTTTAGGGCCCGGGGAGCTGTTTTTT.

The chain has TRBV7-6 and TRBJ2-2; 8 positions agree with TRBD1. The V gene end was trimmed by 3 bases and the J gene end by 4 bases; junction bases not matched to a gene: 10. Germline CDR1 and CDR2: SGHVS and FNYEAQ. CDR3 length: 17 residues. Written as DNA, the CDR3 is TGTGCCAGCAGCTTGGGACCCTTGACAGGGGCCACCGGGGAGCTGTTTTTT. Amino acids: CASSLGPLTGATGELFF.

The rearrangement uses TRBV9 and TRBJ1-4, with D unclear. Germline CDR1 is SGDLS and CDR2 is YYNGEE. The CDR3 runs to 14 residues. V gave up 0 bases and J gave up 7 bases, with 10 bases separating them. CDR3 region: CASSVGLLGEKLFF. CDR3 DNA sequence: TGTGCCAGCAGCGTAGGACTTCTGGGTGAAAAACTGTTTTTT.

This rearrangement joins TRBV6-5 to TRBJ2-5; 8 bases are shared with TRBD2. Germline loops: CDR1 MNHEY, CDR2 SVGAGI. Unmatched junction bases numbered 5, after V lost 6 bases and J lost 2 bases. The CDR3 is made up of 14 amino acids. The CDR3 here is CASRPVAGQETQYF. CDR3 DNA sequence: TGTGCCAGCAGGCCTGTAGCGGGGCAAGAGACCCAGTACTTC.

The DNA of the CDR3 is TGCGCCAGCAGCCAACCGACAGGAAGGGGGTACCAAGAGACCCAGTACTTC. It encodes CASSQPTGRGYQETQYF. This rearrangement joins TRBV5-1 to TRBJ2-5, with D perhaps TRBD1 (6 bases). Germline V lookup: CDR1 SGHRS, CDR2 YFSETQ. Deletions cut 4 bases from V and 0 bases from J, with 19 bases between. CDR3 size: 17 residues. The full variable domain, rest sourced from reference TRBV5-1 and TRBJ2-5, is KAGVTQTPRYLIKTRGQQVTLSCSPISGHRSVSWYQQTPGQGLQFLFEYFSETQRNKGNFPGRFSGRQFSNSRSEMNVSTLELGDSALYLCASSQPTGRGYQETQYFGPGTRLLVL.

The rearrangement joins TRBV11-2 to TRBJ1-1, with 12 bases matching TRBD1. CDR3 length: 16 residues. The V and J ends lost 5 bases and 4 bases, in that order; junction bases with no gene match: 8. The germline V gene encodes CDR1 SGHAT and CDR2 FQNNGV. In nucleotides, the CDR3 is TGTGCCAGCAGCCCAATAGGGACAGGGGGCGGCACTGAAGCTTTCTTT. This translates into CASSPIGTGGGTEAFF.